These 21 T cell receptor beta chains were sequenced from one sample in a study of identical twins. A single record per CDR3 protein comes from TCRdb applying MiXCR to the 5' RACE reads. The repertoire holds some 690,000 distinct CDR3 sequences, 21% seen once, with around 4.4% in the top ten. Separately, the same data were catalogued under a study of T cells expressing NK-cell markers.

The sample consisted of PBMCs. These receptors all come from a woman under 30 in good health.

This clonotype has only a few counts. CDR3 amino acids: CASSYIRTVGLNEAFF. CDR3 nucleotide sequence: TGTGCCAGCAGTTACATTCGGACAGTGGGACTCAATGAAGCTTTCTTT. The chain employs TRBV12-3 or TRBV12-4 and TRBJ1-1, with D possibly matching TRBD1 (6 bases). The germline V and J ends were trimmed by 4 bases and 7 bases, with 22 bases remaining between them. The CDR3 is 16 amino acids.

The chain employs TRBV11-1 and TRBJ2-6; 7 bases agree with TRBD1. Germline CDR1 reads SGHAT; CDR2 reads FQDESV (reference sequence). CDR3 length: 18 amino acids. Trimming removed 2 bases from V and 1 base from J; junction bases left unmatched: 8. The CDR3 loop is CASSLSGRGLSGANVLTF. CDR3 bases: TGTGCCAGCAGCTTATCGGGCAGGGGGTTATCTGGGGCCAACGTCCTGACTTTC.

This clonotype was seen ten or more times. The chain uses TRBV15 and TRBJ1-5; D is possibly TRBD1 (6 bases). The germline V and J ends were trimmed by 1 base and 3 bases, with 10 bases remaining between them. This CDR3 has 15 residues. CDR1 and CDR2 from the germline V gene are LNHNV and YYDKDF (reference sequence). The CDR3 spells CATSRGGASNQPQHF. The CDR3 nucleotides read TGTGCCACCAGCAGAGGGGGGGCATCCAATCAGCCCCAGCATTTT.

The chain employs TRBV27 and TRBJ2-7; TRBD2 matches at 7 bases. Germline V gene lookup returns CDR1 MNHEY and CDR2 SMNVEV (reference sequence). V shed 5 bases and J 3 bases; nucleotides not matched to a gene: 10. The CDR3 is made up of 15 amino acids. CDR3 nucleotides: TGTGCCAGCAGTCCGACCCCCCCTAGCGGCTACGAGCAGTACTTC. This translates into CASSPTPPSGYEQYF.

This clonotype showed up just a few times. The chain recombines TRBV10-3 with TRBJ2-1, with 7 bases identical to TRBD2. Trimming at V came to 3 bases and at J to 15 bases, leaving 14 bases not matched to a gene. This CDR3 spans 14 amino acids. Germline CDR1 ENHRY, CDR2 SYGVKD. The CDR3 coding sequence is TGTGCCATCAGTGAACCGGGACTACTCGATGCGCGGTTCTTC. Its protein product is CAISEPGLLDARFF.

This clonotype was seen a handful of times. The rearrangement links TRBV12-3 or TRBV12-4 to TRBJ2-3; a weak D match, TRBD1 (5 bases). This CDR3 spans 14 amino acids. With 4 bases removed from V and 1 base from J, the gap between germline ends came to 9 bases. The CDR3 loop is CASSSARGTDTQYF. Written as DNA, the CDR3 is TGTGCCAGCAGTTCAGCCAGGGGCACAGATACGCAGTATTTT.

This clonotype has at least ten counts. The V call is TRBV29-1, the J call TRBJ2-1; 15 bases align to TRBD2. The V segment lost 7 bases and the J segment 7 bases; nucleotides outside the gene matches: 8. The germline CDR1 and CDR2 sequences are SQVTM and ANQGSEA. The CDR3 contains 15 residues. The CDR3 here is CSAYAGTSGGNEQFF. The CDR3 DNA reads TGCAGCGCCTATGCCGGGACTAGCGGGGGGAATGAGCAGTTCTTC.

This sequence joins TRBV12-3 or TRBV12-4 and TRBJ2-3, with 8 bases lining up with TRBD2. The CDR3 totals 15 residues. The junction had 7 bases not matched to a gene; V was cut back by 6 bases and J by 2 bases. This CDR3 reads CASSSIAGTTDTQYF. CDR3 sequence (DNA): TGTGCCAGCAGCTCTATAGCGGGGACCACAGATACGCAGTATTTT.

This clonotype was counted between two and nine times. The chain is built from TRBV5-1 and TRBJ2-7, with 7 bases that match TRBD2. Germline V gene data show CDR1 as SGHRS and CDR2 as YFSETQ. The V and J ends lost 1 base and 5 bases, in that order; junction bases with no gene match: 6. The CDR3 runs to 14 residues. In DNA form, the CDR3 reads TGCGCCAGCAGCTTGCGGAGGGAGGGAAACGAGCAGTACTTC. Translation: CASSLRREGNEQYF.

This clonotype was counted a few times. The rearrangement links TRBV29-1 to TRBJ1-1; D is perhaps TRBD1 (5 bases). The V gene's germline CDR1 is SQVTM and CDR2 ANQGSEA. Trimming pared 8 bases from V and 7 bases from J, leaving 17 bases between. This CDR3 contains 12 residues. The DNA for the CDR3 is TGCAGCACAAAAGACCGGGACTTTGAAGCTTTCTTT. It codes for CSTKDRDFEAFF. Variable domain in full (rest from reference TRBV29-1 and TRBJ1-1): SAVISQKPSRDICQRGTSLTIQCQVDSQVTMMFWYRQQPGQSLTLIATANQGSEATYESGFVIDKFPISRPNLTFSTLTVSNMSPEDSSIYLCSTKDRDFEAFFGQGTRLTVV.

The J gene is TRBJ1-1, the V gene TRBV6-2 or TRBV6-3; D is unclear. Germline V gives CDR1 MNHEY, CDR2 SVGEGT. This CDR3 is built from 13 residues. Trimming removed 2 bases at V and 7 bases at J, with 11 bases between. CDR3 residues: CASSYVGSSEAFF. CDR3 DNA sequence: TGTGCCAGCAGTTACGTGGGGTCAAGTGAAGCTTTCTTT.

V usage is TRBV12-3 or TRBV12-4 and J usage is TRBJ2-7, with 13 bases lining up with TRBD2. J gave up 2 bases and V 7 bases, and 5 bases lay outside the gene matches. CDR3 length equals 15 residues. Written as DNA, the CDR3 is TGTGCCAGCAAAACTAGCGGGAGGGCTCCCTACGAGCAGTACTTC. Amino acid sequence: CASKTSGRAPYEQYF.

This clonotype was seen a handful of times. CDR3 sequence (DNA): TGTGCCAGCAGCCGTACAGGGGCTTCCTACGAGCAGTACTTC. Translated: CASSRTGASYEQYF. The V gene is TRBV7-2, the J gene TRBJ2-7, with TRBD1 matching over 7 bases. This CDR3 region has 14 residues. Germline CDR1 is SGHTA and CDR2 is FQGNSA. J lost 1 base, V lost 5 bases, and 5 bases had no gene match.

The V and J genes are TRBV11-1 and TRBJ1-2, with a tentative D call TRBD1 (5 bases). The germline V gene has CDR1 SGHAT and CDR2 FQDESV (reference sequence). CDR3 length: 14 amino acids. Deletions cut 2 bases from V and 4 bases from J, with 11 bases between. The CDR3 here is CASSLIEGTYGYTF. The CDR3 coding sequence is TGTGCCAGCAGCTTAATCGAGGGGACCTATGGCTACACCTTC. Using reference TRBV11-1 and TRBJ1-2 for the parts outside the CDR3, the full variable domain is EAEVAQSPRYKITEKSQAVAFWCDPISGHATLYWYRQILGQGPELLVQFQDESVVDDSQLPKDRFSAERLKGVDSTLKIQPAELGDSAMYLCASSLIEGTYGYTFGSGTRLTVV.

This clonotype has more than one count but fewer than ten. The chain joins TRBV29-1 to TRBJ2-7; a possible D gene is TRBD2 (6 bases). Germline V gene sequence: CDR1 SQVTM, CDR2 ANQGSEA. The CDR3 is 13 amino acids. V was trimmed by 4 bases and J by 4 bases, leaving 14 bases between them. The CDR3 sequence: CSVARDLTYEQYF. The CDR3 region has the DNA TGCAGCGTTGCCCGGGACTTAACATACGAGCAGTACTTC.

The genes are TRBV5-1 and TRBJ2-7, with 7 bases matching TRBD1. The CDR3 loop spans 16 amino acids. Germline V gene data show CDR1 as SGHRS and CDR2 as YFSETQ. With 4 bases clipped from V and 2 bases from J, the junction kept 12 bases outside the gene matches. CDR3 in amino acids: CASSEIPDRMAYEQYF. The CDR3 region has the DNA TGCGCCAGCAGCGAGATACCGGACAGGATGGCCTACGAGCAGTACTTC.

This clonotype turned up a few times. V gene TRBV4-3 combines with J gene TRBJ2-7; 9 bases align to TRBD1. Germline V gene sequence: CDR1 LGHNA, CDR2 YSLEER. The V gene end was trimmed by 4 bases and the J gene end by 5 bases; junction bases not matched to a gene: 9. The CDR3 runs to 15 residues. DNA of the CDR3: TGCGCCAGCAGCCCGAGGGACAGGGCGACGGACGAGCAGTACTTC. Amino acids: CASSPRDRATDEQYF.

The chain couples TRBV6-5 to TRBJ2-7, with TRBD1 identical over 8 bases. The CDR3 has 15 amino acids. The V gene's germline CDR1 is MNHEY and CDR2 SVGAGI. The V gene end was trimmed by 2 bases and the J gene end by 5 bases; junction bases not matched to a gene: 8. CDR3 amino acids: CASSYPPPTGDEQYF. The CDR3 DNA reads TGTGCCAGCAGTTACCCCCCCCCGACAGGGGACGAGCAGTACTTC.

The rearrangement links TRBV3-1 to TRBJ2-7; either TRBD1 or TRBD2 may fit D (5 bases each). Germline lookup yields CDR1 LGHDT and CDR2 YNNKEL (reference sequence). Trimming stripped 4 bases from V and 2 bases from J, with 21 bases between. This CDR3 is built from 17 residues. The DNA of the CDR3 is TGTGCCAGCAGCCTATTACCGGGCCCTGAGGGGACCTACGAGCAGTACTTC. Translated: CASSLLPGPEGTYEQYF.

The rearrangement links TRBV6-2 or TRBV6-3 to TRBJ2-1; possible D gene TRBD2, 5 bases. V gave up 10 bases and J gave up 12 bases, with 19 bases separating them. Germline CDR1 MNHEY, CDR2 SVGEGT. CDR3 length: 12 residues. The CDR3 DNA is TGTGCCACCCGTGAAAATAGGCTAGCGCAGTTCTTC. This encodes CATRENRLAQFF.

The CDR3 protein is CASSRSSVRGVGKLFF. CDR3 coding DNA: TGTGCCAGCAGCAGAAGTAGCGTCAGGGGTGTTGGCAAACTGTTTTTT. The chain carries TRBV11-2 and TRBJ1-4, with D tentatively TRBD1 (6 bases). The CDR3 contains 16 residues. V lost 5 bases and J 11 bases, leaving 24 bases between the germline ends. CDR1 and CDR2 (germline): SGHAT, FQNNGV.